This T cell receptor beta chain emerged from a study of OX40 agonist ivuxolimab in advanced cancers. Study-level background: Melanoma, hepatocellular carcinoma, head and neck or renal cell cancer occurred in dose-escalation patients. Two patients with cutaneous melanoma and one with hepatocellular carcinoma, three in total, showed partial responses.

This clone was counted a single time. Its antigen is not known. General observations from the study: There were also nonresponders showing low normalized T-cell clonal expansion.

Trimming stripped 5 bases from V and 7 bases from J, with 14 bases between. Germline-derived CDR1 and CDR2 are SEHNR and FQNEAQ (reference sequence). This CDR3 is built from 13 residues. Data came from immunoSEQ multiplex PCR; TCRdb stores just in-frame clones and leaves some out. The sample holds about 5,800 clones, 70% to 85% seen once. The gene calls are TRBV7-9 and TRBJ1-2; D unclear. The sequence was collected from an adult with an advanced solid tumor such as melanoma, head and neck, liver or kidney cancer. The source was CD4+ or CD8+ T cells sorted from blood, collected in a trial of the OX40 agonist ivuxolimab. The CDR3 bases are TGTGCCAGCAGCCCCGGACCGACGCTTGGCTACACCTTC. Its translation: CASSPGPTLGYTF.